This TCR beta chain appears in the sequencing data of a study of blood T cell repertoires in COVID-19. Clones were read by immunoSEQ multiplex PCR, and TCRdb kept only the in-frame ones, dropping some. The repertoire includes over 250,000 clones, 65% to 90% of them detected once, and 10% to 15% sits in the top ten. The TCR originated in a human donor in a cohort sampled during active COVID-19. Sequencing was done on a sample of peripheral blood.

The CDR3 sequence is CASSLSGQPNYEQYF. DNA for the CDR3: TGTGCCAGCTCACTTTCTGGACAGCCGAACTACGAGCAGTACTTC. The chain couples TRBV18 to TRBJ2-7; tentatively, D is TRBD1 (6 bases). The germline CDR1 and CDR2 sequences are KGHSH and LQKENI. Trimming cost V 4 bases and J 3 bases, with 16 bases left between them. The CDR3 loop spans 15 amino acids.